The T cell receptor beta chain described here comes from a study of shared clonotypes between healthy human individuals. Whole-study findings and limits: An anticipated effect of sequencing depth on clonotype sharing among donors was recognized.

Naive-designated CD8 cells lacked CD45RO, were positively enriched for CCR7, and omitted terminally differentiated effector memory CD45RA+ cells. This CDR3 has 14 residues. Germline values: CDR1 MGHRA, CDR2 YSYEKL. V gave up 5 bases and J gave up 10 bases, with 18 bases separating them. On this clone itself: Its antigen is not known.

Libraries were prepared by immunoSEQ multiplex PCR; TCRdb keeps only in-frame clonotypes and omits some of them. The sample consists of just over 2,000,000 clones, just under 95% of them appearing once. This clonotype was obtained from a man aged 18 to 30 in good health. This sequence joins TRBV4-1 and TRBJ2-1; a possible D gene is TRBD2 (5 bases). Input material: naive CD8+ T cells sorted from blood. The CDR3 protein is CASSYKSGVGEQFF. CDR3 DNA sequence: TGCGCCAGCAGCTACAAAAGCGGAGTTGGGGAGCAGTTCTTC.